This T cell receptor beta chain was identified during a study of vaccination effects on CD4 cells after COVID-19. Study overall: All study participants received two doses of BNT162b2 or mRNA-1273 vaccine.

This CDR3 has 11 amino acids. V shed 1 base and J shed 5 bases, with 2 bases lying between them. The germline CDR1 and CDR2 sequences are SGHAT and FQNNGV. Profiled with immunoSEQ multiplex PCR; TCRdb holds only in-frame clones, not every one. The sample carries about 68,000 clones, 80% recorded once. General study results and limits: Marked clonal contraction of infection- and vaccine-induced clones was seen late after vaccination. Early post-infection timepoints were absent, and convalescent patients were few.

This clone occurred once. Its antigen is not known. Under the ViraFEST assay, PBMC were stimulated with viral peptide pools so that antigen-specific CD4+ T cells expanded. Sequencing was performed afterwards. Isolation of CD4+ T cells took place after ten to eleven days of culture. None of these healthy vaccinees had been infected with SARS-CoV-2 before vaccination. The researchers cultured some 1.9 million PBMC per well with roughly 9.5 IU/ml IL-2 and 8 to 10 ug/ml peptides. The chain recombines TRBV11-2 with TRBJ2-5, with D hard to call. This specimen consisted of CD4+ T cells from PBMCs cultured with SARS-CoV-2 spike peptides, obtained before COVID-19 vaccination. This TCR was recovered from a human donor who received a COVID-19 vaccine. The CDR3 sequence: CASSLGETQYF. The CDR3 region has the DNA TGTGCCAGCAGCTTAGGCGAGACCCAGTACTTC.